This is a list of T cell receptor beta chains from one sample in a study of Ad26.COV2.S vaccination and SARS-CoV-2 variants. TCRdb's copy holds only in-frame clones and misses some; the assay was immunoSEQ multiplex PCR. The table records about 400,000 clones, around 87% of them present only once. Sequencing used peripheral blood, obtained in a trial of Ad26.COV2.S vaccine versus placebo. These receptors were taken from a person between 18 and 60 years old who received the Ad26.COV2.S COVID-19 vaccine or a placebo. Each CDR3 is given with its conserved first and last residue. The D gene is left open where the match is weak. Expanded clones are given a class, and other clones once, few, many or no size at all.

clone size | D gene | CDR3 length | J gene | V gene | CDR3 protein | CDR3 DNA
. | . | 14 | TRBJ1-3 | TRBV5-1 | CASSLGVPRNTIYF | TGCGCCAGCAGCTTGGGAGTCCCCCGAAACACCATATATTTT
. | TRBD1 | 16 | TRBJ2-1 | TRBV27 | CASSPPGTGDYNEQFF | TGTGCCAGCAGTCCGCCAGGGACAGGGGACTACAATGAGCAGTTCTTC
. | TRBD1 | 15 | TRBJ2-7 | TRBV7-6 | CASSPRTGLVYEQYF | TGTGCCAGCAGCCCCAGGACAGGGTTGGTTTACGAGCAGTACTTC
. | . | 16 | TRBJ2-2 | TRBV21-1 | CASSDTGTSGAGELFF | TGTGCCAGCAGCGACACCGGGACTAGCGGGGCCGGGGAGCTGTTTTTT
. | . | 13 | TRBJ1-2 | TRBV28 | CASSLSQFDGYTF | TGTGCCAGCAGTTTATCACAGTTCGATGGCTACACCTTC
. | TRBD2 | 13 | TRBJ2-5 | TRBV3-1/TRBV3-2 | CASSQVLAGTQYF | TGTGCCAGCAGCCAAGTACTAGCGGGGACCCAGTACTTC
. | TRBD1 | 15 | TRBJ2-1 | TRBV28 | CASRKTGGDYNEQFF | TGTGCCAGCAGGAAGACAGGGGGAGACTACAATGAGCAGTTCTTC
. | . | 15 | TRBJ2-1 | TRBV7-2 | CASSTQGTSYNEQFF | TGTGCCAGCAGTACGCAGGGGACGTCCTACAATGAGCAGTTCTTC
. | TRBD1 | 17 | TRBJ1-4 | TRBV28 | CASSQYPPTGAGEKLFF | TGTGCCAGCAGTCAATACCCCCCGACAGGGGCAGGGGAAAAACTGTTTTTT
once | . | 15 | TRBJ1-5 | TRBV15 | CATSRPGRSNQPQHF | TGTGCCACCAGTAGGCCAGGAAGAAGCAATCAGCCCCAGCATTTT
. | TRBD1 | 15 | TRBJ1-1 | TRBV9 | CASSVNPREGGEAFF | TGTGCCAGCAGCGTAAACCCCCGTGAAGGGGGCGAGGCTTTCTTT
few | . | 15 | TRBJ1-6 | TRBV6-6 | CASRKRQGQAAPLHF | TGTGCCAGCAGAAAAAGACAAGGCCAGGCGGCTCCCCTCCACTTT
once | . | 14 | TRBJ2-2 | TRBV19 | CASSMGQNTGELFF | TGTGCCAGTAGTATGGGGCAAAACACCGGGGAGCTGTTTTTT
. | . | 11 | TRBJ1-1 | TRBV27 | CASTLGTEAFF | TGTGCCAGCACGTTAGGCACTGAAGCTTTCTTT
. | . | 13 | TRBJ2-5 | TRBV6-5 | CASSYRGLETQYF | TGTGCCAGCAGTTACAGGGGGTTGGAGACCCAGTACTTC
. | TRBD1 | 13 | TRBJ1-4 | TRBV29-1 | CSVWTGANEKLFF | TGCAGCGTTTGGACAGGAGCTAATGAAAAACTGTTTTTT
. | . | 17 | TRBJ2-1 | TRBV4-3 | CASSQDLNTRLGGEQFF | TGCGCCAGCAGCCAAGATTTAAATACTAGACTCGGCGGTGAGCAGTTCTTC
. | . | 15 | TRBJ1-1 | TRBV6-4 | CASSAIAGQNTEAFF | TGTGCCAGCAGTGCCATCGCCGGCCAGAACACTGAAGCTTTCTTT
. | TRBD2 | 13 | TRBJ2-1 | TRBV6-4 | CASSVLAGNEQFF | TGTGCCAGCAGTGTTCTAGCGGGCAATGAGCAGTTCTTC
. | . | 15 | TRBJ1-4 | TRBV5-6 | CASSLKGLPNEKLFF | TGTGCCAGCAGCTTGAAAGGACTCCCAAATGAAAAACTGTTTTTT
once | . | 14 | TRBJ1-1 | TRBV5-1 | CASSLGGDGHEAFF | TGCGCCAGCAGCTTGGGTGGGGACGGACATGAAGCTTTCTTT
. | TRBD2 | 15 | TRBJ2-2 | TRBV6-5 | CASNMGAGGDGELFF | TGTGCCAGCAACATGGGAGCGGGGGGTGACGGGGAGCTGTTTTTT
. | . | 11 | TRBJ2-1 | TRBV7-2 | CASSWFDEQFF | TGTGCCAGCAGCTGGTTCGATGAGCAGTTCTTC
. | . | 12 | TRBJ1-1 | TRBV7-9 | CASSPDRLGAFF | TGTGCCAGCAGCCCCGACAGGCTTGGAGCTTTCTTT
. | . | 14 | TRBJ2-2 | TRBV7-8 | CASSLGASSGELFF | TGTGCCAGCAGCTTAGGAGCTAGTAGCGGGGAGCTGTTTTTT
. | TRBD1 | 18 | TRBJ2-2 | TRBV4-1 | CASSHGQGSPSNTGELFF | TGCGCCAGCAGCCACGGACAGGGATCCCCCTCTAACACCGGGGAGCTGTTTTTT
. | . | 14 | TRBJ1-4 | TRBV5-1 | CASTFGGKGEKLFF | TGCGCCAGCACCTTCGGGGGTAAGGGTGAAAAACTGTTTTTT
. | TRBD1 | 15 | TRBJ1-3 | TRBV29-1 | CSVQQGAGSGNTIYF | TGCAGCGTTCAACAGGGGGCTGGTTCTGGAAACACCATATATTTT
. | . | 15 | TRBJ1-3 | TRBV19 | CASRPRASTGNTIYF | TGTGCCAGTAGGCCCCGGGCTTCAACTGGAAACACCATATATTTT
. | . | 12 | TRBJ2-1 | TRBV7-3 | CASSSHQNEQFF | TGTGCCAGCAGCTCCCACCAAAATGAGCAGTTCTTC
. | TRBD1 | 14 | TRBJ1-3 | TRBV11-2 | CASSRRTGGNTIYF | TGTGCCAGCAGCCGCAGGACAGGGGGAAACACCATATATTTT
. | . | 14 | TRBJ2-1 | TRBV13 | CASSPGPTRNEQFF | TGTGCCAGCAGCCCAGGACCGACACGGAATGAGCAGTTCTTC
. | . | 14 | TRBJ1-6 | TRBV6-2/TRBV6-3 | CASSYSAYNSPLHF | TGTGCCAGCAGTTACTCGGCTTATAATTCACCCCTCCACTTT
. | . | 17 | TRBJ2-1 | TRBV5-6 | CASSTANGEYLDNEQFF | TGTGCCAGCAGCACTGCTAACGGCGAATATTTGGACAATGAGCAGTTCTTC
. | . | 12 | TRBJ1-6 | TRBV25-1 | CASSEGGSPLHF | TGTGCCAGCAGTGAAGGGGGCTCACCCCTCCACTTT
. | TRBD1 | 12 | TRBJ1-2 | TRBV9 | CASSGDSYGYTF | TGTGCCAGCAGCGGGGACAGCTATGGCTACACCTTC
. | . | 14 | TRBJ1-4 | TRBV5-1 | CASSLDGPWGKLFF | TGCGCCAGCAGCTTGGACGGCCCGTGGGGAAAACTGTTTTTT
. | TRBD2 | 16 | TRBJ2-3 | TRBV9 | CASSVESGGWVDTQYF | TGTGCCAGCAGCGTAGAGAGCGGGGGATGGGTAGATACGCAGTATTTT
. | . | 15 | TRBJ1-1 | TRBV18 | CASSPPGGLRGEAFF | TGTGCCAGCTCACCACCTGGGGGCCTAAGGGGGGAAGCTTTCTTT
. | . | 12 | TRBJ2-1 | TRBV19 | CASSIVGFEQFF | TGTGCCAGTAGTATAGTGGGTTTTGAGCAGTTCTTC
few | . | 14 | TRBJ1-5 | TRBV2 | CASKFRDGNQPQHF | TGTGCCAGCAAATTCCGGGACGGTAATCAGCCCCAGCATTTT
. | . | 14 | TRBJ2-2 | TRBV18 | CASSIRQETGELFF | TGTGCCAGCTCAATTCGGCAGGAGACCGGGGAGCTGTTTTTT
few | . | 14 | TRBJ2-1 | TRBV7-3 | CASSLGAALDEQFF | TGTGCCAGCAGCTTAGGGGCGGCCCTCGATGAGCAGTTCTTC